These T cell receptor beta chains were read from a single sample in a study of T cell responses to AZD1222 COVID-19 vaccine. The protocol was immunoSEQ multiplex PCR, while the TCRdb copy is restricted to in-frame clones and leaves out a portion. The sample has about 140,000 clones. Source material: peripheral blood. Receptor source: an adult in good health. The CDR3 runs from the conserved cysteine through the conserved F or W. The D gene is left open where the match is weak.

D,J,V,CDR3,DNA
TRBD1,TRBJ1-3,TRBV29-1,CSAEDRNGNTIYF,TGCAGCGCCGAGGACAGGAACGGGAACACCATATATTTT
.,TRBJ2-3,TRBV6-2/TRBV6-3,CASSYPHRDLTDTQYF,TGTGCCAGCAGTTACCCCCACAGGGATCTGACAGATACGCAGTATTTT
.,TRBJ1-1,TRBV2,CASSDAGSTEAFF,TGTGCCAGCAGTGATGCGGGTAGTACTGAAGCTTTCTTT
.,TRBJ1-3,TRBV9,CASSVEDSPVLGTIYF,TGTGCCAGCAGCGTAGAGGACAGCCCCGTCCTAGGCACCATATATTTT
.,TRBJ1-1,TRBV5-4,CASSLAGGLGVLAEAFF,TGTGCCAGCAGCTTGGCCGGCGGCCTCGGAGTTTTAGCTGAAGCTTTCTTT
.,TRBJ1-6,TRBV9,CASSGTDGANSPLHF,TGTGCCAGCAGCGGGACGGACGGCGCTAATTCACCCCTCCACTTT
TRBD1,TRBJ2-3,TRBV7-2,CASSSTQGVFGTDTQYF,TGTGCCAGCAGCTCCACGCAGGGGGTGTTCGGCACAGATACGCAGTATTTT
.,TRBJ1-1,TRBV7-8,CASSFLPGLNTEAFF,TGTGCCAGCAGCTTCCTACCAGGACTGAACACTGAAGCTTTCTTT
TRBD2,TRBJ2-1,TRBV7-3,CASSPSGGSYNEQFF,TGTGCCAGCAGCCCGAGCGGGGGCTCCTACAATGAGCAGTTCTTC
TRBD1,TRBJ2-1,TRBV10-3,CAIRDLGTGGYGEQFF,TGTGCCATCAGAGACCTCGGGACAGGGGGGTACGGTGAGCAGTTCTTC
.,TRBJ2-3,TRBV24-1,CATSDLQGGTDTQYF,TGTGCCACCAGTGATTTGCAAGGGGGCACAGATACGCAGTATTTT
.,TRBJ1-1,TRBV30,CAWSLGSETEAFF,TGTGCCTGGAGTCTTGGAAGTGAAACTGAAGCTTTCTTT
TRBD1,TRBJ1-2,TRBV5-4,CASSGPRTGENYGYTF,TGTGCCAGCAGCGGACCGAGGACAGGGGAGAACTATGGCTACACCTTC
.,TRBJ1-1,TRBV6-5,CASWRGGPTEAFF,TGTGCCAGCTGGAGGGGGGGTCCCACTGAAGCTTTCTTT
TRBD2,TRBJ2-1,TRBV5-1,CASSLEVRAGATYNEQFF,TGCGCCAGCAGCTTGGAAGTTAGAGCGGGGGCCACCTACAATGAGCAGTTCTTC
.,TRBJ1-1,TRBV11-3,CASSLGAENTEAFF,TGTGCCAGCAGCTTAGGTGCAGAGAACACTGAAGCTTTCTTT
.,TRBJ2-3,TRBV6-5,CASSYSKGSDTQYF,TGTGCCAGCAGTTACTCGAAGGGGTCCGATACGCAGTATTTT
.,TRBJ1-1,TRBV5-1,CASSPQEGRGAAFF,TGCGCCAGCAGCCCTCAGGAGGGGCGGGGGGCGGCTTTCTTT
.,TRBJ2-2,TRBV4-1,CASSQGGGAGRAGELFF,TGCGCCAGCAGCCAAGGTGGAGGGGCGGGGAGAGCCGGGGAGCTGTTTTTT
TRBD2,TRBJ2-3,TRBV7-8,CASPPFRGGLTDTQYF,TGTGCCAGCCCCCCCTTCCGGGGGGGCCTCACAGATACGCAGTATTTT
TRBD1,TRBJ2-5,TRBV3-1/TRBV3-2,CASSQDLGQGWETQYF,TGTGCCAGCAGCCAAGATCTTGGACAGGGCTGGGAGACCCAGTACTTC
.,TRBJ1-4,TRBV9,CASSSRSGEKLFF,TGTGCCAGCAGCTCCCGTTCAGGTGAAAAACTGTTTTTT
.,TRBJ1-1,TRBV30,CAYARNTEAFF,TGTGCGTACGCTAGGAACACTGAAGCTTTCTTT
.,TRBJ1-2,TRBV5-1,CASSLDTGNYGYTF,TGCGCCAGCAGCTTGGATACAGGGAACTATGGCTACACCTTC
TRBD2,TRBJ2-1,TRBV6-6,CASSRTGLVGEQFF,TGTGCCAGCAGCCGCACAGGACTAGTGGGTGAGCAGTTCTTC
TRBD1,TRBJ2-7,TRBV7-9,CASSPTGDEQYF,TGTGCCAGCAGCCCCACAGGGGACGAGCAGTACTTC
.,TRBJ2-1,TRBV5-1,CASSFEGSSYNEQFF,TGCGCCAGCAGCTTTGAGGGGAGCTCCTACAATGAGCAGTTCTTC
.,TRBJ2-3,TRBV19,CASSTPGGASGDTQYF,TGTGCCAGTAGTACTCCGGGCGGGGCCTCGGGGGATACGCAGTATTTT
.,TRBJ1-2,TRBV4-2,CASSQDQGLEIYGYTF,TGTGCCAGCAGCCAAGATCAGGGACTGGAAATCTATGGCTACACCTTC
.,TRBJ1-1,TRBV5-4,CASSLQGLRTEAFF,TGTGCCAGCAGCTTGCAGGGTCTGAGGACTGAAGCTTTCTTT
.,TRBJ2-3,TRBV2,CASRRGWGQSTDTQYF,TGTGCCAGCAGAAGGGGTTGGGGGCAGAGCACAGATACGCAGTATTTT
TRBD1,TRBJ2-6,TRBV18,CASSPSRQGAGANVLTF,TGTGCCAGCTCACCATCCCGACAGGGGGCTGGGGCCAACGTCCTGACTTTC
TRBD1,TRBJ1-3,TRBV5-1,CASSLTGTGSFGNTIYF,TGCGCCAGCAGCTTGACCGGGACAGGGAGTTTTGGAAACACCATATATTTT
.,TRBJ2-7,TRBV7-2,CASRQGGTNEQYF,TGTGCCAGCAGGCAGGGGGGGACTAACGAGCAGTACTTC
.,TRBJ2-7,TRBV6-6,CASSPRSPSYEQYF,TGTGCCAGCAGCCCGCGCTCGCCTTCCTACGAGCAGTACTTC
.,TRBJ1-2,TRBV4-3,CASSQVVGYGYTF,TGCGCCAGCAGCCAAGTGGTAGGGTATGGCTACACCTTC
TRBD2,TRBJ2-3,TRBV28,CASKTSGGVTDTQYF,TGTGCCAGCAAGACTAGCGGGGGGGTCACAGATACGCAGTATTTT